The text below deals with one TCR beta chain. Trimming took 2 bases from V and 0 from J, leaving 7 bases between them. This CDR3 comprises 14 residues. Germline assignment: CDR1 SGHTA and CDR2 FQGNSA. This record comes from a study of blood T cell repertoires in COVID-19. On the study more broadly: Samples taken during acute and convalescent COVID-19 were collected in the United States, Italy and Spain.

Repertoires were generated with immunoSEQ multiplex PCR, while TCRdb's copy carries only in-frame clones and drops some. The sample has about 180,000 clones; about 82% are singletons. Input material: peripheral blood. The V call is TRBV7-2, the J call TRBJ2-5; possibly TRBD2 for D (5 bases). This TCR was sampled from a man in his 70s with active or convalescent COVID-19. This chain's CDR3 is CASSLSGYQETQYF. The DNA for the CDR3 is TGTGCCAGCAGCTTATCGGGGTACCAAGAGACCCAGTACTTC.